The present T cell receptor (beta chain) was sequenced within a study of Ad26.COV2.S vaccination and SARS-CoV-2 variants (dated by TCRdb to 2020 to 2022). Context from the whole study: Vaccine-arm donors were drawn from COV1001, a multicentre, randomized, double-blind, placebo-controlled phase I-IIa trial of Ad26.COV2.S in healthy adults. A total of approximately 30 samples were included in the TCR-sequenced set, comprising roughly 19 Ad26.COV2.S vaccine recipients, 5 placebo recipients and 8 SARS-CoV-2 convalescent individuals. Investigators did not know the trial group allocation while performing experiments and assessing outcomes. The specificity and breadth of SARS-CoV-2-reactive T cell receptors after Ad26.COV2.S vaccination were assessed by TCRbeta repertoire sequencing. Trial participants were randomized into five groups of five: low-dose or high-dose Ad26.COV2.S given once or twice, or placebo on both occasions. Ad26.COV2.S was given intramuscularly at 5x10^10 or 1x10^11 viral particles, as a single shot or as two shots 56 days apart. Summary of the overall study and its limitations: The authors noted that total T cell responses may have been underestimated by the TCR breadth and depth analyses. After vaccination, substantial breadth of spike-specific CD8+ and CD4+ T cell responses was reported. The study was not powered for comparison of responses between vaccine doses or regimens. Vaccine and placebo recipients had similar non-spike TCR breadth, a finding consistent with the vaccine containing only spike. Ad26.COV2.S recipients had higher spike-specific TCR breadth than placebo recipients (P = 0.0014).

A note on this clone: Which antigen it targets is not known. Base quality data are lacking; no much larger clone is found one base away.

At the junction V is shortened by 3 bases and J by 2 bases, with 12 bases in between. From its cysteine to its phenylalanine, the CDR3 spans 14 amino acids. Just CDR3 DNA is preserved here, 42 bases in frame from base 1. Looking up the germline V gene (reference sequence) yields CDR1 GTSNPN and CDR2 SVGIG. The sample's treatment or condition, from its label and the paper: 15 to 20 received Ad26.COV2.S at low or high dose, single or two shots; about 5 received placebo; per-sample allocation not given. Repertoires of vaccine and placebo recipients were sequenced from samples taken on day 63 after the first injection. Cohort 1b enrolled 25 or so adults aged 18-55 years at a single site in Boston, USA, between 29 July and 7 August 2020. Ad26.COV2.S was a replication-incompetent adenovirus type 26 vector expressing a prefusion-stabilized SARS-CoV-2 spike protein from the original Wuhan strain. The immunoSEQ Assay was the method used to sequence TCRbeta CDR3 regions. After extraction, genomic DNA underwent amplification by bias-controlled multiplex PCR, followed by high-throughput sequencing. Concerning the study's data processing: To quantify the absolute abundance of every unique TCRbeta CDR3 region, sequences were collapsed and filtered. T cell fraction was estimated by normalization of TCRbeta template counts to usable DNA, with usable DNA being measured through amplification of reference genes present in all nucleated cells. Repertoire TCRs were annotated as SARS-CoV-2-specific by exact matching of V gene, CDR3 amino acid sequence and J gene to a known reactive TCR set. The reference SARS-CoV-2 TCR set came from MIRA and was filtered for enrichment in COVID-19-positive ImmuneCODE repertoires, removing public or cross-reactive TCRs. Using the MIRA antigens, annotated TCRs were further analysed by specific ORF or by position within an ORF. Breadth was defined as the number of annotated unique rearrangements divided by the total number of unique productive rearrangements, and depth was defined as the summed frequency of the annotated unique rearrangements. Two-sided Wilcoxon rank-sum tests were applied when comparing TCR breadth between groups. The table was pulled from immuneACCESS by TCRdb, which kept in-frame rearrangements only. Such tables lose some clones; where checked, under half of the loss comes from unresolved V genes, and the rest has no known cause. V and J calls and clone size are given by that table; D and trimming were obtained from the DNA. The sample table records about 440,000 clones; 70% to 90% of these occur just once. The ten most abundant clones make up 9.5% to 15% of the sample.

The TCR originated in a person between 18 and 60 years old who received the Ad26.COV2.S COVID-19 vaccine or a placebo. This receptor chain uses TRBV30 and TRBJ2-3; the D gene cannot be resolved beyond TRBD1 or TRBD2, each matching 5 bases. The sample here was peripheral blood, taken in a trial of Ad26.COV2.S vaccine versus placebo. The sequence in DNA is TGTGCCTGGAGGGGGGTCGGAAACACAGATACGCAGTATTTT. Its amino acids are CAWRGVGNTDTQYF.